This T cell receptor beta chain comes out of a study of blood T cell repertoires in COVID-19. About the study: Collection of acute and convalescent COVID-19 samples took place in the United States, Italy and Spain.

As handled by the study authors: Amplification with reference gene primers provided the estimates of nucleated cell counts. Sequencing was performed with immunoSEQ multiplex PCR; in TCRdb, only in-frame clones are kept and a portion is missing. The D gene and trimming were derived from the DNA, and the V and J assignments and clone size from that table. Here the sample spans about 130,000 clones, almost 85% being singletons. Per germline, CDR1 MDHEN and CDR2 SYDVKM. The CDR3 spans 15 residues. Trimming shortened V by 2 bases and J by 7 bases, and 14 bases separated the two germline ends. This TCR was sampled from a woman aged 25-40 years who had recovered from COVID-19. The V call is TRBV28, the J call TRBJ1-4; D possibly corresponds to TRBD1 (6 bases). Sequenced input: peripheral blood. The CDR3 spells CASSLRTMGAEKLFF. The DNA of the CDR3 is TGTGCCAGCAGTTTACGAACGATGGGGGCTGAAAAACTGTTTTTT.